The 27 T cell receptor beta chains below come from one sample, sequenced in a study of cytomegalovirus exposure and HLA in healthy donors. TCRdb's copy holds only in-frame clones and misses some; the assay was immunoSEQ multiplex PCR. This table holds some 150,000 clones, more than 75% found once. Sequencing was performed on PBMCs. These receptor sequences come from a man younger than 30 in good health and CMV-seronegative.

In nucleotides, the CDR3 is TGTGCCAGCAGCTTGGACAGGGTCCAAGAGACCCAGTACTTC. This sequence encodes CASSLDRVQETQYF. The V and J genes are TRBV7-2 and TRBJ2-5, with TRBD1 matching 8 bases. This CDR3 has 14 amino acids. With 3 bases clipped from V and 1 base from J, the junction kept 1 base outside the gene matches. Germline CDR1 is SGHTA and CDR2 is FQGNSA.

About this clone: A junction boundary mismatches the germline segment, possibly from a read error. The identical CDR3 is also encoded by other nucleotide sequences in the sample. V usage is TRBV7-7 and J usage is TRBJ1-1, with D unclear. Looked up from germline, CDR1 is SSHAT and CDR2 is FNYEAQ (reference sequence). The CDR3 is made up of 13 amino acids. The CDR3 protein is CASSLTENTEAFF. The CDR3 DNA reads TGTGCTAGCAGCCTAACAGAGAACACTGAAGCTTTCTTT.

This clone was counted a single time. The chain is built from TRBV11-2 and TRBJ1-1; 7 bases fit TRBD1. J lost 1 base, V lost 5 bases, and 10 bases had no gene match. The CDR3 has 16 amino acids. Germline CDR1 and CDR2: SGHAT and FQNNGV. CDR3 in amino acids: CASSHLRQGSNTEAFF. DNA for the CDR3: TGTGCCAGCAGCCATCTTCGACAGGGATCGAACACTGAAGCTTTCTTT.

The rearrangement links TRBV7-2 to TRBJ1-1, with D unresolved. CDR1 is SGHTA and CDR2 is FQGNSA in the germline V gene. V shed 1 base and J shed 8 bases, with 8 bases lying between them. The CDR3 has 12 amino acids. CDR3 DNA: TGTGCCAGCAGCTTAGGAGAGACAGAAGCTTTCTTT. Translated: CASSLGETEAFF.

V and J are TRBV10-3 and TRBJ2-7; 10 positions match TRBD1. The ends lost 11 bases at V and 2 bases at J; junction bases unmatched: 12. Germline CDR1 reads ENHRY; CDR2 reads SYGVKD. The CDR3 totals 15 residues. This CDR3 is CASTGRDRGTYEQYF. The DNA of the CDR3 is TGTGCCTCCACCGGGAGGGACAGGGGTACCTACGAGCAGTACTTC.

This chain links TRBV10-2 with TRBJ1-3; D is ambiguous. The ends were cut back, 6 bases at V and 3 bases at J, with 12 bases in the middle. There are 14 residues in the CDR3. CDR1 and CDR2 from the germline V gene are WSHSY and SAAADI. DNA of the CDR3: TGCGCCAGCAGCCAAGCGGGGTATGGAAACACCATATATTTT. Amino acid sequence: CASSQAGYGNTIYF.

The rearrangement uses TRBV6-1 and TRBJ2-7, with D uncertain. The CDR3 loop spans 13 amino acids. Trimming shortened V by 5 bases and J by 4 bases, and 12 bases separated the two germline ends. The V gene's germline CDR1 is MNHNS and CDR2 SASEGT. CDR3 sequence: CASSFGGTYEQYF. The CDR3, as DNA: TGTGCCAGCAGTTTCGGCGGAACTTACGAGCAGTACTTC.

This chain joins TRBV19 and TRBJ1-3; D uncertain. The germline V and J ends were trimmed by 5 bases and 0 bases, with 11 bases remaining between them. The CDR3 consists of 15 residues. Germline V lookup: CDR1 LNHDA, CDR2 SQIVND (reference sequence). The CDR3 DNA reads TGTGCCAGTAGTGCCTCGAGCTACTCTGGAAACACCATATATTTT. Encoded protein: CASSASSYSGNTIYF. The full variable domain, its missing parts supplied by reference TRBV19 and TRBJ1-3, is DGGITQSPKYLFRKEGQNVTLSCEQNLNHDAMYWYRQDPGQGLRLIYYSQIVNDFQKGDIAEGYSVSREKKESFPLTVTSAQKNPTAFYLCASSASSYSGNTIYFGEGSWLTVV.

DNA for the CDR3: TGTGCCAGCAGCCAAGATCTGGGGGAGCGGGAGGGAATTAACACCGGGGAGCTGTTTTTT. Translated, it gives CASSQDLGEREGINTGELFF. V gene TRBV4-2 combines with J gene TRBJ2-2; 10 nucleotides match TRBD2. CDR3 length: 20 amino acids. Germline CDR1 LGHNA, CDR2 YNFKEQ. Unmatched junction bases numbered 12, after V lost 0 bases and J lost 2 bases.

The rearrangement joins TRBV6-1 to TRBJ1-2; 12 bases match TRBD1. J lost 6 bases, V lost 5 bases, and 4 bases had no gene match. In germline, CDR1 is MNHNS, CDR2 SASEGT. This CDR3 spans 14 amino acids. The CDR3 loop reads CASSPGQGANGYTF. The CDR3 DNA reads TGTGCCAGCAGTCCGGGACAGGGGGCGAATGGCTACACCTTC.

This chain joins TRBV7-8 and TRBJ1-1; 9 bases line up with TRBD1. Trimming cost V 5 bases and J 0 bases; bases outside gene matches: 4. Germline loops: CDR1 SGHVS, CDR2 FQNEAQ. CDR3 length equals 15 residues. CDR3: CASSARDRVNTEAFF. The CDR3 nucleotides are TGTGCCAGCAGCGCTCGGGACAGGGTGAACACTGAAGCTTTCTTT.

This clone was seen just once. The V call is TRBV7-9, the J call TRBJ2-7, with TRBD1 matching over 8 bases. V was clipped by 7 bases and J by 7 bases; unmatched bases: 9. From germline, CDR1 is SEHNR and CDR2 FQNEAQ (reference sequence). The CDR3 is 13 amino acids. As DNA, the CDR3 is TGTGCCAGCACCTTCGTGACAGGGGCGGAGCAGTACTTC. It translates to CASTFVTGAEQYF.

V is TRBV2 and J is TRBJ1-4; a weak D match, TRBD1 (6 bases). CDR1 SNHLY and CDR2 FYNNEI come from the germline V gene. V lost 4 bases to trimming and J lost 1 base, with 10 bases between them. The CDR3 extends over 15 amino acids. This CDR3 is CASSGGGGTNEKLFF. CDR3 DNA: TGTGCCAGCAGTGGGGGAGGGGGAACTAATGAAAAACTGTTTTTT.

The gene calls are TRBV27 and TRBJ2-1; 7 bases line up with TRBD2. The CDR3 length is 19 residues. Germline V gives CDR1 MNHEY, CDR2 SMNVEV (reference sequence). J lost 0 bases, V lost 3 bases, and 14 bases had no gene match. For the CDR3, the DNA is TGTGCCAGCAGTTTTACAGCTTCCCCAGCGGGGAGCTCCTACAATGAGCAGTTCTTC. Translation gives CASSFTASPAGSSYNEQFF.

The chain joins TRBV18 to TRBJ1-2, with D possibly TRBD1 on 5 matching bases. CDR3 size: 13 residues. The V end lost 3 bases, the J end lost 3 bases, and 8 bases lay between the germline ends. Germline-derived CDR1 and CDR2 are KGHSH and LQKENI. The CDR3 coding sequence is TGTGCCAGCTCACCTGGAGGGGACTATGGCTACACCTTC. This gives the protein CASSPGGDYGYTF.

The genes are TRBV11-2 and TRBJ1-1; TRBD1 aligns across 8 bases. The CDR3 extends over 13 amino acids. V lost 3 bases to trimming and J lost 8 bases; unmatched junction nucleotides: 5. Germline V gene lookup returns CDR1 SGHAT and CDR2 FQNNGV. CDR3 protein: CASSFQGASEAFF. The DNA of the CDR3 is TGTGCCAGCAGCTTCCAGGGGGCTTCAGAAGCTTTCTTT.

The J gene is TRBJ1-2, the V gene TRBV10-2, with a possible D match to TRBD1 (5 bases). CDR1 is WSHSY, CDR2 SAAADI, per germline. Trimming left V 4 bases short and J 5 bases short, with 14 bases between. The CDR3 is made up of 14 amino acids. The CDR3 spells CASSAGRGEYGYTF. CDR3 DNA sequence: TGCGCCAGCAGTGCGGGTCGGGGGGAATATGGCTACACCTTC.

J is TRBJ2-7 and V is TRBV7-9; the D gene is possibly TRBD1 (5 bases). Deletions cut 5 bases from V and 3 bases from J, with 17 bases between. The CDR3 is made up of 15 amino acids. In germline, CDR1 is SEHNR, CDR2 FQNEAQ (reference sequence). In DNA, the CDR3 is TGTGCCAGCAGCCGAGGAACAGGTTCCTACTACGAGCAGTACTTC. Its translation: CASSRGTGSYYEQYF.

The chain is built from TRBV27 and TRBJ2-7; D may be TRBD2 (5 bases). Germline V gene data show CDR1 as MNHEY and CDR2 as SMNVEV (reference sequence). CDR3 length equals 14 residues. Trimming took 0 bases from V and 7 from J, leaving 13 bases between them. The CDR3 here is CASSLSPRTGEQYV. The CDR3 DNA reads TGTGCCAGCAGTTTATCGCCTCGGACGGGGGAGCAGTACGTC.

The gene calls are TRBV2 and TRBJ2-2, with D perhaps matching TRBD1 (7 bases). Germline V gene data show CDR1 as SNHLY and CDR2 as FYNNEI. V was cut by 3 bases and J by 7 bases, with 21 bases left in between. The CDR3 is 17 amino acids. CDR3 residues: CASSEHGGGANGGELFF. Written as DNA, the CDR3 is TGTGCCAGCAGTGAGCATGGAGGGGGCGCAAATGGCGGGGAGCTGTTTTTT.

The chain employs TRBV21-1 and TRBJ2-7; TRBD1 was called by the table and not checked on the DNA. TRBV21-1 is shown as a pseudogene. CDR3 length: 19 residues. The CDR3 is CASSKEKGQVIRCCYEQYV. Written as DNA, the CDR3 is TGTGCCAGCAGCAAAGAGAAGGGACAGGTGATCAGATGTTGCTACGAGCAGTACGTC.

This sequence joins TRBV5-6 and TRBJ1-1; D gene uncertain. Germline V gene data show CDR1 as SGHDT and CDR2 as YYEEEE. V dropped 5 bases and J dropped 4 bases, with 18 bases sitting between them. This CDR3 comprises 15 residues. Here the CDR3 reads CASRRANSLITEAFF. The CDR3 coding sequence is TGTGCCAGCAGAAGAGCCAACAGTCTTATCACTGAAGCTTTCTTT.

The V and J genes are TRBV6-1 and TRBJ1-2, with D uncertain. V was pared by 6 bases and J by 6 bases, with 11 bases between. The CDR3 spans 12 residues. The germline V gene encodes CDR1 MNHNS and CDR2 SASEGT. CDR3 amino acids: CASSLRADGYTF. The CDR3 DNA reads TGTGCCAGCAGCCTTAGAGCCGATGGCTACACCTTC.

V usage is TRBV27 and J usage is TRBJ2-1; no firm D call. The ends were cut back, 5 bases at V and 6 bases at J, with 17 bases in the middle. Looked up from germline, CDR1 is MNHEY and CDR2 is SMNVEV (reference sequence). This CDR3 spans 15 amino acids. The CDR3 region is CASSPILQSGNEQFF. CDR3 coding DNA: TGTGCCAGCAGTCCTATACTTCAATCGGGCAATGAGCAGTTCTTC.

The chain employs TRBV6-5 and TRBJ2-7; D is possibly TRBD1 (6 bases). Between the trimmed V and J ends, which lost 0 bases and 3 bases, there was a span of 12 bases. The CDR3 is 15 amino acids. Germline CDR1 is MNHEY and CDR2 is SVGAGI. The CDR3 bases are TGTGCCAGCAGTTACTCCCACAGGGCGGGCTACGAGCAGTACTTC. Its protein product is CASSYSHRAGYEQYF.

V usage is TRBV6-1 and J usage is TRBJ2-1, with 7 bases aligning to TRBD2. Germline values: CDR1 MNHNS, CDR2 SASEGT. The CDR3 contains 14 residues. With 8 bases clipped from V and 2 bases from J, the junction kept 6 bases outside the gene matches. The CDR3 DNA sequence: TGTGCCAGCGACCCCGGGACTACCTACAATGAGCAGTTCTTC. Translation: CASDPGTTYNEQFF.

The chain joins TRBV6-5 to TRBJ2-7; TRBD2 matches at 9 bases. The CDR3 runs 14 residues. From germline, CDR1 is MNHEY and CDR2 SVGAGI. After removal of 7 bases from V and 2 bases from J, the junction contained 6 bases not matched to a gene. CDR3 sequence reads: CASTLSGRTYEQYF. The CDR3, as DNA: TGTGCCAGCACCCTGAGCGGGAGGACCTACGAGCAGTACTTC.